This TCR beta chain appears in the sequencing data of a study of cytomegalovirus exposure and HLA in healthy donors. The PCR used 60 Vbeta and 13 Jbeta primers. Only in-frame clones appear in the TCRdb table, and some are missing; sequencing was by immunoSEQ multiplex PCR. This table has about 190,000 clones, more than 75% appearing once. The V gene's germline CDR1 is SGHTA and CDR2 FQGNSA. The V and J ends lost 4 bases and 2 bases respectively, with 8 bases between them. The CDR3 is made up of 13 amino acids. The sequenced sample consisted of PBMCs. The V gene is TRBV7-2, the J gene TRBJ1-2; D is undetermined. The clonotype comes from a woman in her late teens or twenties in good health and CMV-seronegative. CDR3 sequence reads: CASSSQLNYGYTF. The CDR3 bases are TGTGCCAGCAGCTCACAGCTAAACTATGGCTACACCTTC.